The clone carrying this T cell receptor (beta chain) was seen just once. The TCR beta CDR3 regions underwent amplification using RNA transcripts as the source. First-round RT-PCR targeting the TCR CDR3 was performed with the HTBI primer set. One entry per CDR3 protein, called by TCRdb with MiXCR from the multiplex PCR reads. The profile shows hundreds of thousands of distinct CDR3 sequences, roughly 46% of them singletons. The sample comes from a study of T cells in Graves' hyperthyroidism and ophthalmopathy. The germline V and J ends were trimmed by 5 bases and 10 bases, with 6 bases remaining between them. CDR1 is SEHNR, CDR2 FQNEAQ, per germline (reference sequence). CDR3 length: 9 residues.

The TCR was taken from an adult man with Graves' disease, either hyperthyroidism or ophthalmopathy (not recorded which). This sequence joins TRBV7-9 and TRBJ2-7; D remains unclear. The sample taken for sequencing was peripheral blood or thyroid tissue (not recorded which). The CDR3 sequence is CASSDGQYF. CDR3 nucleotides: TGTGCCAGCAGCGACGGACAGTACTTC.